This entry concerns a single T cell receptor (beta chain). Its antigen is still unknown. This entry belongs to a study of T-cell memory formation after mild COVID-19. The germline V and J ends were trimmed by 4 bases and 8 bases, with 15 bases remaining between them. Germline V gives CDR1 SNHLY, CDR2 FYNNEI. The CDR3 spans 14 residues. From 5'RACE with constant-segment primers came TCR alpha and TCR beta cDNA libraries that carried sample barcodes and UMIs. TCRdb analysed the 5' RACE reads with MiXCR anew, one entry per CDR3 protein. The table includes more than 200,000 distinct CDR3 sequences, roughly 15% detected once. Study results and caveats: Most CD4+ clones that shrank were in CM and EM, while CD8+ ones turned up in EMRA.

The sample taken for sequencing was PBMCs or a T cell subset sorted from them (not recorded which). The V gene is TRBV2, the J gene TRBJ2-4; D may be TRBD2 (6 bases). The sequence was collected from a man in his late teens or twenties who had mild COVID-19 (a few samples of this study predate the infection). Cell type and time point are not known. CDR3 DNA: TGTGCCAGCAGTGCCGTCGCGGGGTGGGACATTCAGTACTTC. Its protein product is CASSAVAGWDIQYF.